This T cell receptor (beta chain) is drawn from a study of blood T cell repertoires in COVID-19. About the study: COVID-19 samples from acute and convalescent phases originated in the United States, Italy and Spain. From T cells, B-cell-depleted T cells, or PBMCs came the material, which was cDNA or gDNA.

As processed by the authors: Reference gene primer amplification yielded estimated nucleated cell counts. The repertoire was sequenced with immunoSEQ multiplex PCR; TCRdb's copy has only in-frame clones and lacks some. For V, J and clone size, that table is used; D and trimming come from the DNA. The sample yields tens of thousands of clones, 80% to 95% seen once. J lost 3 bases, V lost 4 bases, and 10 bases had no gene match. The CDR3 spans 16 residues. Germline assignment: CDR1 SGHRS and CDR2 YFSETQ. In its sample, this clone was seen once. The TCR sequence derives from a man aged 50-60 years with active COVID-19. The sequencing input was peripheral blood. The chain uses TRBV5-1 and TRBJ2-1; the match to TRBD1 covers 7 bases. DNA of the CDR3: TGCGCCAGCAGCAGGACCTCCGGGACAGTCTACAATGAGCAGTTCTTC. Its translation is CASSRTSGTVYNEQFF.